Listed here are 16 T cell receptor beta chains from one sample, sequenced in a study of T cells expressing NK-cell markers. TCRdb reprocessed the 5' RACE reads, keeping one entry per CDR3 protein, no DNA. Found here are a few hundred thousand distinct CDR3 sequences; the top ten clones hold roughly 3.6%. Material: blood T cells: a sorted CD56 or NKG2C T cell subset, CD4+ or CD8+ T cells, or bulk PBMC T cells (not recorded which). The receptors derive from a man younger than 30 in good health.

The chain couples TRBV15 to TRBJ1-5. CDR1 and CDR2 from the germline V gene are LNHNV and YYDKDF (reference sequence). The CDR3 length is 17 residues. CDR3: CATSPRTLVRDNQPQHF.

This chain links TRBV6-2 or TRBV6-3 with TRBJ2-7; TCRdb reports TRBD2, a call that lacks DNA to check it against. Germline CDR1 reads MNHEY; CDR2 reads SVGEGT. CDR3 length: 16 amino acids. This chain's CDR3 is CASSIGLAGVTYEQYF.

The chain joins TRBV7-3 to TRBJ2-1; checking the TCRdb D call of TRBD1 is not possible without DNA. CDR1 SGHTA and CDR2 FQGTGA come from the germline V gene. CDR3 length: 15 amino acids. The chain's CDR3 is CASSLIGQGNDEQFF.

This chain links TRBV10-3 with TRBJ2-5; TCRdb lists TRBD1, though no DNA is available to test this call. CDR1 is ENHRY, CDR2 SYGVKD, per germline. This CDR3 has 12 amino acids. The CDR3 here is CATSSGQETQYF.

The rearrangement links TRBV13 to TRBJ2-1. Germline assignment: CDR1 PRHDT and CDR2 FYEKMQ (reference sequence). The CDR3 covers 13 residues. The CDR3 spells CASSAEPYNEQFF.

The chain couples TRBV27 to TRBJ2-1; TCRdb gives TRBD1 as the D gene, but with no DNA this cannot be confirmed. Looked up from germline, CDR1 is MNHEY and CDR2 is SMNVEV (reference sequence). The CDR3 consists of 17 residues. The CDR3 reads CASSFTHTGGLSNEQFF.

The rearrangement uses TRBV12-3 or TRBV12-4 and TRBJ1-5; TCRdb's D call of TRBD1 is untestable without DNA. The CDR3 runs to 17 residues. The CDR3 sequence is CASSPDRGGYSNQPQHF.

The V and J genes are TRBV7-2 and TRBJ2-1; the D call from TCRdb, TRBD2, cannot be confirmed without DNA. This CDR3 contains 14 residues. CDR1 and CDR2 (germline): SGHTA, FQGNSA. The CDR3 here is CASSSRGALNEQFF.

CDR3 sequence reads: CASSLGLGSAYEQYF. The rearrangement links TRBV11-2 to TRBJ2-7. CDR1 is SGHAT, CDR2 FQNNGV, per germline. The CDR3 extends over 15 amino acids.

The chain links TRBV29-1 to TRBJ1-2. Germline lookup yields CDR1 SQVTM and CDR2 ANQGSEA. The CDR3 consists of 14 residues. CDR3 in amino acids: CSVDSAGFGYGYTF.

The rearrangement links TRBV7-9 to TRBJ1-2; the TRBD1 assignment by TCRdb is unverifiable without DNA. Germline V lookup: CDR1 SEHNR, CDR2 FQNEAQ (reference sequence). The CDR3 length is 14 residues. The CDR3 protein is CASSLAAGATDYTF. Looking up the rest from reference TRBV7-9 and TRBJ1-2 gives the full variable domain: DTGVSQNPRHKITKRGQNVTFRCDPISEHNRLYWYRQTLGQGPEFLTYFQNEAQLEKSRLLSDRFSAERPKGSFSTLEIQRTEQGDSAMYLCASSLAAGATDYTFGSGTRLTVV.

The genes are TRBV6-2 or TRBV6-3 and TRBJ2-7; the TCRdb call, TRBD1, lacks DNA for checking. Germline V gene sequence: CDR1 MNHEY, CDR2 SVGEGT. The CDR3 runs 12 residues. The chain's CDR3 is CAIKRGLDEQYF.

The chain recombines TRBV7-9 with TRBJ1-1. The CDR3 totals 13 residues. Germline CDR1 and CDR2: SEHNR and FQNEAQ (reference sequence). CDR3 amino acids: CASSLAGWTEAFF.

This chain links TRBV6-2 or TRBV6-3 with TRBJ1-5; TCRdb outputs TRBD1, but without DNA this stays unchecked. From germline, CDR1 is MNHEY and CDR2 SVGEGT. CDR3 length: 15 amino acids. CDR3 sequence reads: CASSPGVGLDQPQHF.

The genes are TRBV20-1 and TRBJ2-1; TCRdb reports TRBD1, a call that lacks DNA to check it against. The CDR3 extends over 14 amino acids. Germline assignment: CDR1 DFQATT and CDR2 SNEGSKA (reference sequence). The CDR3 reads CSARKAGPPNEQFF.

The V and J genes are TRBV15 and TRBJ1-4; TCRdb outputs TRBD1, but without DNA this stays unchecked. This CDR3 has 15 residues. The germline CDR1 and CDR2 sequences are LNHNV and YYDKDF (reference sequence). The CDR3 is CATSRARVDSEKLFF.